The next 2 T cell receptor beta chains were all read from a single sample in a study of T cell repertoires in cytomegalovirus infection. TCRdb re-analysed the reads in MiXCR, keeping a single row per CDR3 protein. This sample has about 110,000 distinct CDR3 sequences, with more than 30% found just once. Antigens of these TCRs are unknown. The sample here was CD8+ T cells from cultured PBMCs, taken from culture after CMV antigen stimulation. These receptors were collected from a human donor in good health (CMV status not recorded). Some clones in this sample may be carry-over from other donors' samples.

This clonotype was counted between two and nine times. This chain joins TRBV6-2 or TRBV6-3 and TRBJ2-7, with 7 bases lining up with TRBD2. Germline trimming cut 7 bases from V and 4 bases from J; bases unmatched to any gene: 10. CDR1 MNHEY and CDR2 SVGEGT come from the germline V gene. The CDR3 covers 14 residues. The CDR3 nucleotides are TGTGCCAGCACCGACGGGGGGACCTTATACGAGCAGTACTTC. Amino acid sequence: CASTDGGTLYEQYF.

This clonotype was recorded at least ten times. The chain carries TRBV19 and TRBJ2-2, with a weak D call TRBD1 (5 bases). The ends were cut back, 6 bases at V and 5 bases at J, with 16 bases in the middle. Germline lookup yields CDR1 LNHDA and CDR2 SQIVND (reference sequence). CDR3 size: 15 residues. CDR3 region: CASRIWRRTTGELFF. The CDR3 region has the DNA TGTGCCAGTAGGATTTGGCGCAGGACAACCGGGGAGCTGTTTTTT.